This T cell receptor (beta chain) emerged from a study of T cell responses to AZD1222 COVID-19 vaccine. Study-level points and caveats: The study sampled repertoires only after the peak T cell response. Researchers report vaccine-associated CD4 TCRs spanning spike, with dominance at 160-218 and 743-854. Targets within unmutated variant regions were reportedly found for nearly half of spike-specific TCRs.

Details on this clone: Its antigen is currently unknown.

V shed 1 base and J shed 4 bases, with 13 bases lying between them. Germline CDR1 and CDR2: SEHNR and FQNEAQ (reference sequence). The CDR3 is 15 residues long. The method was immunoSEQ multiplex PCR; TCRdb's version includes in-frame clones alone and lacks a portion of them. The data contain about 260,000 clones, over 85% of them singletons. The input for sequencing was peripheral blood, taken on day 0 of AZD1222 vaccination. The TCR sequence derives from an adult in good health. This chain connects TRBV7-9 to TRBJ1-2; tentative D call: TRBD1 (6 bases). For the CDR3, the DNA is TGTGCCAGCAGCTTAGTCCGGGGGCCTAGCTATGGCTACACCTTC. This sequence encodes CASSLVRGPSYGYTF.